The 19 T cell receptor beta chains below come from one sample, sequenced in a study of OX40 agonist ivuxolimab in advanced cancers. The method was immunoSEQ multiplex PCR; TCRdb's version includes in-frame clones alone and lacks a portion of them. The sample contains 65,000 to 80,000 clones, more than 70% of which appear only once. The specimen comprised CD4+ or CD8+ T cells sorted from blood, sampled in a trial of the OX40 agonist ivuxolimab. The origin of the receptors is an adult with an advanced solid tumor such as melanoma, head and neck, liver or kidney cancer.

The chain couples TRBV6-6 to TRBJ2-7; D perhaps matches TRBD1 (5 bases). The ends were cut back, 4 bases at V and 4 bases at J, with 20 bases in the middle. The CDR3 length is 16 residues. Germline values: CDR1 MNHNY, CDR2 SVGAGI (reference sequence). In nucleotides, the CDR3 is TGTGCCAGCAGTTTCCCTTCTTCGGCAGGGAAGTACGAGCAGTACTTC. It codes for CASSFPSSAGKYEQYF.

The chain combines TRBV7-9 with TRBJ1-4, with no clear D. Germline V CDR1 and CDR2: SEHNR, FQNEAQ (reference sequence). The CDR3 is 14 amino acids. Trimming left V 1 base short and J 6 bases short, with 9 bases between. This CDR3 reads CASSLGEWDEKLFF. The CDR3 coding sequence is TGTGCCAGCAGCTTAGGAGAATGGGATGAAAAACTGTTTTTT.

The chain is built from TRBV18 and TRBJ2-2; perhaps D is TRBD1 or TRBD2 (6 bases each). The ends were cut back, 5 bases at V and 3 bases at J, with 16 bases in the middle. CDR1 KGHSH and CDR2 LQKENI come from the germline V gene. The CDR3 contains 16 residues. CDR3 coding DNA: TGTGCCAGCTCAAACGGTCGGGGGCGAGACACCGGGGAGCTGTTTTTT. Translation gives CASSNGRGRDTGELFF.

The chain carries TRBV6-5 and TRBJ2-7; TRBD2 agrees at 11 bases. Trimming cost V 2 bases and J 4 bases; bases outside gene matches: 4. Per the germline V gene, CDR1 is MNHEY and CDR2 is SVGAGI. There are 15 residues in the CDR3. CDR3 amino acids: CASSYGGTSGYEQYF. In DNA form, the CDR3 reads TGTGCCAGCAGTTACGGTGGGACTAGCGGATACGAGCAGTACTTC.

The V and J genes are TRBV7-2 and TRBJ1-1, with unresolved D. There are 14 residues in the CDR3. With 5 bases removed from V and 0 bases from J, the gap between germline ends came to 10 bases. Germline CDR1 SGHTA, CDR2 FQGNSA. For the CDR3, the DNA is TGTGCCAGCAGCCCAGGACCCATGAACACTGAAGCTTTCTTT. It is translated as CASSPGPMNTEAFF.

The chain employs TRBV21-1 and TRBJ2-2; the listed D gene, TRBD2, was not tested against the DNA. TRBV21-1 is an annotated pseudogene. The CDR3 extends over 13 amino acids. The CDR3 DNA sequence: TGTGCCAGCAGCCCCCCGAGGACCGGGGAGCTGTTTTTT. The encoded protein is CASSPPRTGELFF.

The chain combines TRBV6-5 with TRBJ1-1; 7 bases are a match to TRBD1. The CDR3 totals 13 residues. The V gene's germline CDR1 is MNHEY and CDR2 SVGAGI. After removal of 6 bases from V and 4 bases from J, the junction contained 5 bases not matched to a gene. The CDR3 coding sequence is TGTGCCAGCAGAAAACAGGGGAGCACTGAAGCTTTCTTT. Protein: CASRKQGSTEAFF.

The CDR3 region has the DNA TGTGCCAGCAGCGTACAGGGTAACTATGGCTACACCTTC. Translating it yields CASSVQGNYGYTF. The chain couples TRBV9 to TRBJ1-2, with D tentatively TRBD1 (5 bases). V lost 1 base and J 1 base, leaving 5 bases between the germline ends. This CDR3 has 13 residues. From germline, CDR1 is SGDLS and CDR2 YYNGEE. Using reference TRBV9 and TRBJ1-2 for the parts outside the CDR3, the full variable domain is DSGVTQTPKHLITATGQRVTLRCSPRSGDLSVYWYQQSLDQGLQFLIQYYNGEERAKGNILERFSAQQFPDLHSELNLSSLELGDSALYFCASSVQGNYGYTFGSGTRLTVV.

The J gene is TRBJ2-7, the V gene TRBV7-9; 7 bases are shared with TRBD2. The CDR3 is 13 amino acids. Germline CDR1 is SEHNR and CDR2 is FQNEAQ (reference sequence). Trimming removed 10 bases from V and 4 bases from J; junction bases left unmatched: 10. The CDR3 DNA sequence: TGTGCCATCCAGCGGGGCCAAGGGTACGAGCAGTACTTC. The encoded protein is CAIQRGQGYEQYF.

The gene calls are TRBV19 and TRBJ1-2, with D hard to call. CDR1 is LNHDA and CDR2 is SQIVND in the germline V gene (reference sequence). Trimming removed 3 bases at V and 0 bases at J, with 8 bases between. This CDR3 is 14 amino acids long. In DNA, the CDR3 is TGTGCCAGTAGTATGACCCTAGCTAACTATGGCTACACCTTC. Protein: CASSMTLANYGYTF.

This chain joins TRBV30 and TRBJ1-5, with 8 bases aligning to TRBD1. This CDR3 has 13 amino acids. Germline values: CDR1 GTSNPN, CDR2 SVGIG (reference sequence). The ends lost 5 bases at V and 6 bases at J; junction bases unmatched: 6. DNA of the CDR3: TGTGCCTGGTCACGGACAGGGCGTCAGCCCCAGCATTTT. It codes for CAWSRTGRQPQHF.

In DNA form, the CDR3 reads TGTGCCATCGCTGACGAGTACGGCACCGGGGAGCTGTTTTTT. Translating it yields CAIADEYGTGELFF. This chain links TRBV10-3 with TRBJ2-2; D is unclear. Trimming removed 8 bases at V and 4 bases at J, with 14 bases between. CDR1 and CDR2 from the germline V gene are ENHRY and SYGVKD. The CDR3 totals 14 residues.

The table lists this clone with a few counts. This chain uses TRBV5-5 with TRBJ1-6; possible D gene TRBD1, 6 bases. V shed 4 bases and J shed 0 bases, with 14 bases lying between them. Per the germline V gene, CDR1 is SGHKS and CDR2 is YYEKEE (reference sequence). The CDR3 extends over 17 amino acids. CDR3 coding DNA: TGTGCCAGCAGCCAGCAGATGGACAGCTCCTATAATTCACCCCTCCACTTT. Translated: CASSQQMDSSYNSPLHF.

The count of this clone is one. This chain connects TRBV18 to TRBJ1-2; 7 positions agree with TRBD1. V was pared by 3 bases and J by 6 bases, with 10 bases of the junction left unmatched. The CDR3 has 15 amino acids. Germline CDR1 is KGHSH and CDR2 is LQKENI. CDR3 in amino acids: CASSPRDSQLHGYTF. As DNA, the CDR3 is TGTGCCAGCTCACCCCGGGACAGCCAACTCCATGGCTACACCTTC.

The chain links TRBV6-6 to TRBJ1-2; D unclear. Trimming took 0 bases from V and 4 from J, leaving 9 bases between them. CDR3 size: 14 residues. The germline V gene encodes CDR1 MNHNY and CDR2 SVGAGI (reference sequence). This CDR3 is CASSYSRTPYGYTF. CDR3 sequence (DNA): TGTGCCAGCAGTTACTCACGTACTCCCTATGGCTACACCTTC.

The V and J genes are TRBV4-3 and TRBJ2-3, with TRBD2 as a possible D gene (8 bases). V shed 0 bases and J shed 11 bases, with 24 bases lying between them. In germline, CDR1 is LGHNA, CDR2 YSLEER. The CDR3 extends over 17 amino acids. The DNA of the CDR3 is TGCGCCAGCAGCCAAGATAGCGGGACAGTCCCGCCTAAAGGGCAGTATTTT. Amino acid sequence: CASSQDSGTVPPKGQYF.

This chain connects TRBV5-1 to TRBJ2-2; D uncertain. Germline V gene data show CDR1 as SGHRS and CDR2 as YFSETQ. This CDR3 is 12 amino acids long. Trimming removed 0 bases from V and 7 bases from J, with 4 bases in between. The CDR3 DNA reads TGCGCCAGCAGCTTGGCCGGCGGGGAGCTGTTTTTT. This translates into CASSLAGGELFF.

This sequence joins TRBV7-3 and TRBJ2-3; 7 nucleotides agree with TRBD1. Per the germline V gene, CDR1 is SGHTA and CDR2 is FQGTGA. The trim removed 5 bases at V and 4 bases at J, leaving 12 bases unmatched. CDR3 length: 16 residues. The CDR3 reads CASSLTTGMGADTQYF. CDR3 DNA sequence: TGTGCCAGCAGCCTCACGACAGGGATGGGCGCAGATACGCAGTATTTT.

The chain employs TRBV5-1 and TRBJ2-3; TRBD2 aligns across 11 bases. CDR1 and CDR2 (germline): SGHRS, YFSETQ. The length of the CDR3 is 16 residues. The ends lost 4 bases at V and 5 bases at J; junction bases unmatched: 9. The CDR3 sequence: CASSLNLAGGGDTQYF. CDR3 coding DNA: TGCGCCAGCAGCCTAAACCTAGCGGGGGGCGGAGATACGCAGTATTTT.